This T cell receptor (beta chain) stems from a study of tissue T cells after allogeneic stem cell transplantation. With 5 bases removed from V and 4 bases from J, the gap between germline ends came to 15 bases. The V gene's germline CDR1 is SNHLY and CDR2 FYNGKV (reference sequence). This CDR3 contains 14 residues. As to this clone: Germline and genes here are mouse. The observed sequence ends 1 residue before the CDR3 terminus, with the missing tail filled in from the germline J gene.

Time point noted: mouse harvest day 7 after allogeneic transplant. Tail vein injection delivered 10^7 T-cell-depleted bone marrow cells and 10^6 splenic CD5+ T cells. B6 (H2b) cells into BALB/c (H2d) mice; tissues taken at day 7 or 14. Sequencing used immunoSEQ multiplex PCR; TCRdb keeps in-frame clones, though not all of them. The data hold about 9,000 clones, with around 43% observed a single time. This chain connects TRBV3 to TRBJ2-7, with D perhaps matching TRBD1 or TRBD2 (6 bases each). This sequence originates from a female BALB/c mouse given C57BL/6 T cells with graft-versus-host disease after an allogeneic hematopoietic cell transplant. The sequencing sample was made of gut tissue. The covered CDR3 bases are TGTGCCAGCAGCCCCCTCGGGGGCAGGTATGAACAGTAC. Translation gives CASSPLGGRYEQY. The complete CDR3 reads CASSPLGGRYEQYF.